This TCR beta chain was documented in a study of blood T cell repertoires in COVID-19. Study at large: From T cells, B-cell-depleted T cells, or PBMCs came the material, which was cDNA or gDNA.

Generated by immunoSEQ multiplex PCR, the TCRdb table keeps only in-frame clones and is missing some. The sample holds 200,000 or so clones; about 80% are singletons and the top ten take 6.5% to 7%. CDR3 size: 16 residues. Germline lookup yields CDR1 MNHEY and CDR2 SMNVEV (reference sequence). The J segment lost 3 bases and the V segment lost 7 bases, leaving 9 bases of the junction unmatched. The sequenced sample was peripheral blood. V gene TRBV27 combines with J gene TRBJ2-2, with 9 bases identical to TRBD1. The receptor was isolated from a human donor with acute or convalescent COVID-19. The donor label of this sample is uncertain. The CDR3 loop reads CASTPTGQGYTGELFF. The CDR3 DNA follows: TGTGCCAGCACCCCAACGGGACAGGGATACACCGGGGAGCTGTTTTTT.